A single sample gave rise to the 21 T cell receptor beta chains below, sequenced in a study of blood T cells in healthy people across ages. A J-beta primer mix and a sample-barcoded 5' primer were used in a second PCR of about 7 to 12 cycles. TCRdb reprocessed the 5' RACE reads via MiXCR and lists one record per CDR3 protein. Altogether about 730,000 distinct CDR3 sequences are present, 35% to 45% being singletons, with the ten largest covering 20% to 25%. Material: blood. Receptors originate from a woman aged 60-70 years in good health.

In its sample, this clonotype was seen a few times. The rearrangement joins TRBV20-1 to TRBJ2-7, with 9 bases matching TRBD2. This CDR3 is 16 amino acids long. V gave up 0 bases and J gave up 4 bases; unmatched junction bases: 10. The germline CDR1 and CDR2 sequences are DFQATT and SNEGSKA (reference sequence). The CDR3 reads CSARDSGRPARYEQYF. DNA of the CDR3: TGCAGTGCTAGAGACAGCGGGAGGCCCGCACGATACGAGCAGTACTTC.

The CDR3 protein is CASSLAPGQGALIGNTEAFF. CDR3 DNA: TGTGCCAGCAGCTTAGCCCCCGGACAGGGGGCCCTCATAGGGAACACTGAAGCTTTCTTT. The V call is TRBV7-9, the J call TRBJ1-1, with TRBD1 identical over 11 bases. In germline, CDR1 is SEHNR, CDR2 FQNEAQ (reference sequence). This CDR3 is 20 amino acids long. V lost 0 bases, J lost 1 base, and 13 bases stayed unmatched.

Regarding this clonotype: Given a much more abundant clone one base away, this may be a read error. This chain joins TRBV10-3 and TRBJ2-1, with TRBD1 matching over 10 bases. Unmatched junction bases numbered 16, after V lost 4 bases and J lost 10 bases. The CDR3 length is 17 residues. Germline V gene sequence: CDR1 ENHRY, CDR2 SYGVKD. The CDR3 loop reads CAISGSLRDRGSHEQFF. The CDR3 bases are TGTGCCATCAGTGGGTCCCTACGGGACAGGGGCTCCCACGAGCAGTTCTTC.

This clonotype has a handful of counts. The chain couples TRBV29-1 to TRBJ1-1; D is perhaps TRBD1 (5 bases). V was trimmed by 8 bases and J by 9 bases, leaving 22 bases between them. The CDR3 has 13 amino acids. Germline assignment: CDR1 SQVTM and CDR2 ANQGSEA. This CDR3 is CSTRAISGGKAFF. For the CDR3, the DNA is TGCAGCACCCGCGCCATTTCGGGGGGGAAAGCTTTCTTT.

The chain links TRBV9 to TRBJ2-7; D remains unclear. CDR1 and CDR2 from the germline V gene are SGDLS and YYNGEE. The CDR3 spans 14 residues. V was clipped by 0 bases and J by 7 bases, with 14 bases between them. CDR3 sequence reads: CASSVESWINEQYF. CDR3 DNA sequence: TGTGCCAGCAGCGTAGAAAGCTGGATCAATGAGCAGTACTTC.

This clonotype occurred a few times. The rearrangement joins TRBV9 to TRBJ1-2, with D possibly matching TRBD1 (5 bases). Germline values: CDR1 SGDLS, CDR2 YYNGEE. The CDR3 consists of 14 residues. Between the trimmed V and J ends, which lost 7 bases and 3 bases, there was a span of 16 bases. In DNA, the CDR3 is TGTGCCAGCCACCGACAGTTCGGATACTATGGCTACACCTTC. It translates to CASHRQFGYYGYTF.

This clonotype was observed once. V and J are TRBV20-1 and TRBJ1-3; D gene ambiguous. Germline-derived CDR1 and CDR2 are DFQATT and SNEGSKA (reference sequence). V was cut by 4 bases and J by 2 bases, with 12 bases left in between. This CDR3 is 14 amino acids long. The CDR3 DNA follows: TGCAGTGCTATACCGGGGTCTCCTGGAAACACCATATATTTT. This sequence encodes CSAIPGSPGNTIYF.

This clonotype was found many times. The J gene is TRBJ2-1, the V gene TRBV2; possible D gene TRBD2, 5 bases. Germline-derived CDR1 and CDR2 are SNHLY and FYNNEI. The CDR3 is made up of 13 amino acids. The germline V and J ends were trimmed by 8 bases and 2 bases, with 10 bases remaining between them. The CDR3 spells CASRGYTYNEQFF. CDR3 nucleotide sequence: TGTGCCAGCCGGGGTTACACCTACAATGAGCAGTTCTTC. The variable domain in full, with the rest retrieved from reference TRBV2 and TRBJ2-1, is EPEVTQTPSHQVTQMGQEVILRCVPISNHLYFYWYRQILGQKVEFLVSFYNNEISEKSEIFDDQFSVERPDGSNFTLKIRSTKLEDSAMYFCASRGYTYNEQFFGPGTRLTVL.

This clonotype was seen a few times. This sequence joins TRBV7-6 and TRBJ2-4; TRBD2 matches at 7 bases. The better agreement between TRBJ2-7 and the DNA end casts doubt on the J call. The CDR3 length is 15 residues. Germline CDR1 and CDR2: SGHVS and FNYEAQ. Written as DNA, the CDR3 is TGTGCCAGCAGCTCCAGAACCAGCGGGGACTACGAGCAGTACTTC. Translation gives CASSSRTSGDYEQYF.

The gene calls are TRBV12-3 or TRBV12-4 and TRBJ2-1, with 11 bases matching TRBD1. CDR3 size: 13 residues. With 11 bases clipped from V and 4 bases from J, the junction kept 4 bases outside the gene matches. The CDR3 coding sequence is TGTGCCCTCCGGGACAGGGGGTACAATGAGCAGTTCTTC. Amino acid sequence: CALRDRGYNEQFF.

This clonotype has only a few counts. The chain uses TRBV7-2 and TRBJ1-2; D possibly corresponds to TRBD1 (5 bases). Germline V gene lookup returns CDR1 SGHTA and CDR2 FQGNSA. The CDR3 length is 15 residues. Between the trimmed V and J ends, which lost 5 bases and 5 bases, there was a span of 18 bases. CDR3 nucleotides: TGTGCCAGCAGCCCCTCCGTGGGGGAAGATTATGGCTACACCTTC. This translates into CASSPSVGEDYGYTF.

The genes are TRBV29-1 and TRBJ1-1; no reliable D call. The germline V gene encodes CDR1 SQVTM and CDR2 ANQGSEA. V shed 3 bases and J shed 4 bases, with 6 bases lying between them. The CDR3 is 11 residues long. This CDR3 reads CSVEVVTEAFF. CDR3 in DNA: TGCAGCGTTGAGGTGGTCACTGAAGCTTTCTTT.

This clonotype was found once. This may be a read error: a much more frequent sequence differs by one nucleotide. This chain connects TRBV11-2 to TRBJ2-7; D is unclear. V was shortened by 6 bases and J by 1 base, with 19 bases between the two germline ends. The CDR3 consists of 16 residues. The germline V gene has CDR1 SGHAT and CDR2 FQNNGV. The CDR3, as DNA: TGTGCCAGCAGGTCCGGAAGGGAACGTTCGTCCTACGAGCAGTACTTC. This sequence encodes CASRSGRERSSYEQYF.

This clonotype was detected a few times. The chain joins TRBV27 to TRBJ2-3, with a tentative D call TRBD1 (5 bases). Germline CDR1 is MNHEY and CDR2 is SMNVEV (reference sequence). The CDR3 is 15 amino acids. V dropped 2 bases and J dropped 6 bases, with 15 bases sitting between them. CDR3 amino acids: CASSLRQGLTDTQYF. The CDR3, as DNA: TGTGCCAGCAGTTTACGGCAGGGTCTCACTGATACGCAGTATTTT.

This chain connects TRBV12-3 or TRBV12-4 to TRBJ2-6; D uncertain. The CDR3 consists of 14 residues. V was shortened by 3 bases and J by 6 bases, with 9 bases between the two germline ends. In DNA form, the CDR3 reads TGTGCCAGCAGTTTTCAAGGGATGGCCAACGTCCTGACTTTC. It translates to CASSFQGMANVLTF.

This chain uses TRBV29-1 with TRBJ2-5, with D unclear. The last part of the DNA fits TRBJ2-1 better; the J call may be wrong. CDR1 and CDR2 (germline): SQVTM, ANQGSEA. The CDR3 spans 11 residues. The CDR3 here is CSVEFQETQFF. CDR3 sequence (DNA): TGCAGCGTTGAATTCCAAGAGACCCAGTTCTTC.

This chain links TRBV9 with TRBJ2-7; tentatively, D is TRBD1 (6 bases). Germline CDR1 reads SGDLS; CDR2 reads YYNGEE. V dropped 1 base and J dropped 7 bases, with 21 bases sitting between them. The length of the CDR3 is 16 residues. The CDR3 loop is CASSVNPVAGDGEQYF. The CDR3 nucleotides read TGTGCCAGCAGCGTAAACCCGGTAGCAGGGGACGGGGAGCAGTACTTC.

This clonotype was counted between two and nine times. This chain connects TRBV18 to TRBJ2-5; 8 bases line up with TRBD1. Germline loops: CDR1 KGHSH, CDR2 LQKENI. V was pared by 6 bases and J by 5 bases, with 8 bases of the junction left unmatched. The CDR3 consists of 14 residues. The DNA for the CDR3 is TGTGCCAGCTCGCATGCGGACAGGGTGGAGACCCAGTACTTC. It encodes CASSHADRVETQYF.

J is TRBJ2-3 and V is TRBV7-6; 7 bases are a match to TRBD2. This CDR3 has 15 amino acids. Unmatched junction bases numbered 3, after V lost 3 bases and J lost 0 bases. Germline V gives CDR1 SGHVS, CDR2 FNYEAQ. The CDR3 protein is CASSFSRGSTDTQYF. CDR3 sequence (DNA): TGTGCCAGCAGCTTTTCGCGGGGGAGCACAGATACGCAGTATTTT. Based on the CDR3 plus reference TRBV7-6 and TRBJ2-3, the full variable domain is GAGVSQSPRYKVTKRGQDVALRCDPISGHVSLYWYRQALGQGPEFLTYFNYEAQQDKSGLPNDRFSAERPEGSISTLTIQRTEQRDSAMYRCASSFSRGSTDTQYFGPGTRLTVL.

This chain connects TRBV9 to TRBJ2-5, with TRBD2 matching 8 bases. This CDR3 contains 13 residues. The germline CDR1 and CDR2 sequences are SGDLS and YYNGEE. J gave up 11 bases and V 7 bases, and 13 bases lay outside the gene matches. CDR3 nucleotide sequence: TGTGCCAGCTCCCCGGGGGGGCTGGGAGAGCAGTACTTC. Translated: CASSPGGLGEQYF.

This clonotype was seen a few times. This chain uses TRBV10-3 with TRBJ1-1; unclear D gene. The ends were cut back, 5 bases at V and 1 base at J, with 8 bases in the middle. CDR1 is ENHRY, CDR2 SYGVKD, per germline. The CDR3 length is 13 residues. CDR3 DNA sequence: TGTGCCATCAGTAACCGGGAGAACACTGAAGCTTTCTTT. Its protein product is CAISNRENTEAFF.